These 5 T cell receptor beta chains originate from one sample sequenced in a study of CD8 T cells in Susac syndrome. RNA in amounts of roughly 0.5 to 1 ug was reverse transcribed with random hexamers. One entry per CDR3 protein results from TCRdb running MiXCR on the immunoSEQ multiplex PCR reads. The data contain 90,000 to 150,000 distinct CDR3 sequences, about 93% of them singletons. Sequencing input: CD4+ T cells from PBMCs. The receptors derive from a human donor in good health.

The chain combines TRBV2 with TRBJ1-1; D call uncertain. The CDR3 covers 13 residues. CDR1 SNHLY and CDR2 FYNNEI come from the germline V gene. The ends were cut back, 10 bases at V and 7 bases at J, with 19 bases in the middle. The CDR3 nucleotides are TGTGCCACCGGAAACACACGGCCCGATGAAGCTTTCTTT. Its protein product is CATGNTRPDEAFF.

This rearrangement joins TRBV12-3 or TRBV12-4 to TRBJ2-7; D is unresolved. The V and J ends lost 6 bases and 0 bases respectively, with 9 bases between them. This CDR3 spans 13 amino acids. The CDR3 nucleotides are TGTGCCAGCAGCGCCGATAGCTCCTACGAGCAGTACTTC. Translating it yields CASSADSSYEQYF.

The CDR3 protein is CASSLAFEQFF. DNA of the CDR3: TGTGCCAGCAGCTTAGCCTTTGAGCAGTTCTTC. The chain is built from TRBV7-2 and TRBJ2-1; D is ambiguous. Trimming left V 0 bases short and J 9 bases short, with 3 bases between. The germline V gene has CDR1 SGHTA and CDR2 FQGNSA. This CDR3 is built from 11 residues.

The V gene is TRBV28, the J gene TRBJ1-2; 10 bases are shared with TRBD1. V was clipped by 5 bases and J by 8 bases; unmatched bases: 8. There are 14 residues in the CDR3. CDR1 MDHEN and CDR2 SYDVKM come from the germline V gene. DNA for the CDR3: TGTGCCAGCAGTACCCGGACAGGGGGGAACGGCTACACCTTC. Translated, it gives CASSTRTGGNGYTF.

J is TRBJ2-3 and V is TRBV19, with a tentative D call TRBD2 (5 bases). With 3 bases removed from V and 3 bases from J, the gap between germline ends came to 13 bases. Germline V gene lookup returns CDR1 LNHDA and CDR2 SQIVND (reference sequence). The CDR3 extends over 15 amino acids. The CDR3 nucleotides read TGTGCCAGTAGTATTATGGCCCGGGGAACAGATACGCAGTATTTT. It encodes CASSIMARGTDTQYF.